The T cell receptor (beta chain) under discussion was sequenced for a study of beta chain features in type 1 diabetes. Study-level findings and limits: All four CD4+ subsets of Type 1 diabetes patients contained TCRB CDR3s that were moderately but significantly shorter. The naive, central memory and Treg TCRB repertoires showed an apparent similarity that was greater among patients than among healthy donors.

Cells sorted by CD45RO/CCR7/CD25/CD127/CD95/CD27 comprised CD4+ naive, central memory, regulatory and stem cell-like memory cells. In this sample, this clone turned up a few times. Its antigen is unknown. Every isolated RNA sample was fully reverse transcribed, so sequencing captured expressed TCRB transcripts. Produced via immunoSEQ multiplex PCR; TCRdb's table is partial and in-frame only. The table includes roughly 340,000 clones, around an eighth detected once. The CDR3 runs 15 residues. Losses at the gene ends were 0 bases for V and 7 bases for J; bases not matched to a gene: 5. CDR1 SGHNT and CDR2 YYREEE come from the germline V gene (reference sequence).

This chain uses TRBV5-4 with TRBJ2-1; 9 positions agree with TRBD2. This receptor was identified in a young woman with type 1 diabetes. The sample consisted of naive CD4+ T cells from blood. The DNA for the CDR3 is TGTGCCAGCAGCTTGGGACTAGCGGTGTGGAATGAGCAGTTCTTC. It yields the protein CASSLGLAVWNEQFF.